Each of the 25 T cell receptor beta chains below was sequenced from the same sample in a study of OX40 agonist ivuxolimab in advanced cancers. Profiling relied on immunoSEQ multiplex PCR, and the TCRdb table lists in-frame clones only, not all of them. The table records around 68,000 clones, under 90% of them present only once. The source was CD4+ or CD8+ T cells sorted from blood, collected in a trial of the OX40 agonist ivuxolimab. These receptors were taken from an adult with an advanced solid tumor such as melanoma, head and neck, liver or kidney cancer.

The CDR3 DNA sequence: TGCGCCAGCAGCGTAGTGGGGACCTCCGGGGAGCTGTTTTTT. Translated, it gives CASSVVGTSGELFF. This chain links TRBV5-1 with TRBJ2-2, with D perhaps given as TRBD1 or TRBD2 (5 bases each). The CDR3 sequence is 14 residues long. The V gene lost 4 bases and the J gene lost 6 bases, with 13 bases spanning the gap. In germline, CDR1 is SGHRS, CDR2 YFSETQ.

V and J are TRBV18 and TRBJ1-6, with D possibly TRBD1 on 5 matching bases. This CDR3 region has 15 residues. Trimming shortened V by 5 bases and J by 6 bases, and 14 bases separated the two germline ends. Looked up from germline, CDR1 is KGHSH and CDR2 is LQKENI. In DNA, the CDR3 is TGTGCCAGCTCAGAGACAGTGCTGGCTAATTCACCCCTCCACTTT. It codes for CASSETVLANSPLHF.

The V call is TRBV9, the J call TRBJ2-7, with 10 bases that match TRBD2. TRBJ2-1 matches the DNA end more closely, so the J call is doubtful. The CDR3 is 15 amino acids. Germline V gene data show CDR1 as SGDLS and CDR2 as YYNGEE. CDR3 nucleotides: TGTGCCAGCAGCGTCGGACTAGCGGCCCTCAATGAGCAGTTCTTC. Its protein is CASSVGLAALNEQFF.

This rearrangement joins TRBV5-1 to TRBJ1-3; no firm D call. In germline, CDR1 is SGHRS, CDR2 YFSETQ. The CDR3 loop spans 16 amino acids. V was clipped by 1 base and J by 0 bases, with 11 bases between them. The DNA for the CDR3 is TGCGCCAGCAGCTTGCGGTCTACTGGCTCTGGAAACACCATATATTTT. The encoded protein is CASSLRSTGSGNTIYF.

V and J are TRBV19 and TRBJ1-1; no clear D. V was shortened by 6 bases and J by 5 bases, with 19 bases between the two germline ends. This CDR3 region has 15 residues. Germline CDR1 is LNHDA and CDR2 is SQIVND (reference sequence). The CDR3 DNA reads TGTGCCAGTAGGAAGGTTAACTCTGGGAGGACTGAAGCTTTCTTT. Encoded protein: CASRKVNSGRTEAFF.

This clone showed up just once. The chain carries TRBV7-3 and TRBJ2-3; D is uncertain. V was trimmed by 5 bases and J by 6 bases, leaving 12 bases between them. The germline V gene has CDR1 SGHTA and CDR2 FQGTGA. This CDR3 spans 13 amino acids. CDR3 sequence reads: CASSPPGQDTQYF. CDR3 in DNA: TGTGCCAGCAGCCCCCCCGGGCAGGATACGCAGTATTTT.

For this clone: At the DNA level, this CDR3 is encoded by other sequences in the same sample as well. The chain combines TRBV7-9 with TRBJ2-2; D is perhaps TRBD1 (6 bases). The CDR3 has 14 amino acids. Germline-derived CDR1 and CDR2 are SEHNR and FQNEAQ (reference sequence). V was clipped by 5 bases and J by 6 bases, with 13 bases between them. In nucleotides, the CDR3 is TGTGCCAGCAGCCTCGGCCAGGGGTCCGGGGAGCTGTTTTTT. Protein sequence: CASSLGQGSGELFF.

This rearrangement joins TRBV7-9 to TRBJ2-5; D is unresolved. Per the germline V gene, CDR1 is SEHNR and CDR2 is FQNEAQ (reference sequence). There are 13 residues in the CDR3. V was clipped by 3 bases and J by 5 bases, with 10 bases between them. The CDR3 DNA reads as TGTGCCAGCAGCTTCTGGTCCGTGGAGACCCAGTACTTC. This translates into CASSFWSVETQYF.

The chain is built from TRBV7-9 and TRBJ2-3; tentative D call: TRBD2 (5 bases). CDR1 is SEHNR, CDR2 FQNEAQ, per germline (reference sequence). The CDR3 spans 15 residues. V was cut by 4 bases and J by 3 bases, with 14 bases left in between. The DNA of the CDR3 is TGTGCCAGCAGCTCATCGAGGGCCTTAACAGATACGCAGTATTTT. It specifies CASSSSRALTDTQYF.

This chain joins TRBV7-2 and TRBJ1-6; D might be TRBD1 (6 bases). Germline CDR1 is SGHTA and CDR2 is FQGNSA. V was cut by 4 bases and J by 8 bases, with 12 bases left in between. The CDR3 sequence is 14 residues long. CDR3 region: CASSSLTGYSPLHF. In DNA form, the CDR3 reads TGTGCCAGCAGCTCCTTGACAGGATATTCACCCCTCCACTTT.

This chain uses TRBV7-9 with TRBJ1-1, with 8 bases that match TRBD1. The germline V gene encodes CDR1 SEHNR and CDR2 FQNEAQ (reference sequence). With 0 bases clipped from V and 1 base from J, the junction kept 7 bases outside the gene matches. The CDR3 loop spans 17 amino acids. The CDR3 is CASSLAGTGERNTEAFF. As DNA, the CDR3 is TGTGCCAGCAGCTTAGCCGGGACAGGTGAAAGGAACACTGAAGCTTTCTTT.

The gene calls are TRBV6-6 and TRBJ1-5; no reliable D call. CDR3 size: 13 residues. Trimming shortened V by 6 bases and J by 4 bases, and 10 bases separated the two germline ends. The germline V gene has CDR1 MNHNY and CDR2 SVGAGI (reference sequence). This CDR3 reads CASRPRGNQPQHF. CDR3 DNA: TGTGCCAGCAGACCCCGGGGAAATCAGCCCCAGCATTTT.

About this clone itself: The sample contains more than one DNA sequence encoding this CDR3. The chain carries TRBV4-1 and TRBJ2-7; 7 nucleotides match TRBD2. The CDR3 contains 15 residues. V lost 0 bases to trimming and J lost 0 bases; unmatched junction nucleotides: 2. Germline loops: CDR1 MGHRA, CDR2 YSYEKL. CDR3 coding DNA: TGCGCCAGCAGCCAAGATCCGGGGGGCTCCTACGAGCAGTACTTC. It yields the protein CASSQDPGGSYEQYF.

The chain combines TRBV5-1 with TRBJ2-7; TRBD1 aligns across 7 bases. Germline-derived CDR1 and CDR2 are SGHRS and YFSETQ. The CDR3 length is 14 residues. Trimming took 0 bases from V and 5 from J; bases not matched to a gene: 5. Here the CDR3 DNA reads TGCGCCAGCAGCTTGGGACAGGGTACGGACGAGCAGTACTTC. This gives the protein CASSLGQGTDEQYF.

V usage is TRBV6-6 and J usage is TRBJ1-3; TRBD1 aligns across 8 bases. Unmatched junction bases numbered 3, after V lost 8 bases and J lost 0 bases. This CDR3 is built from 14 residues. Germline V gene sequence: CDR1 MNHNY, CDR2 SVGAGI (reference sequence). The CDR3 bases are TGTGCCAGCGAAACAGGGGGCTCTGGAAACACCATATATTTT. It specifies CASETGGSGNTIYF.

This CDR3 reads CASSRDRFGYGYTF. CDR3 DNA: TGCGCCAGCAGCCGGGACCGTTTTGGCTATGGCTACACCTTC. The chain links TRBV4-1 to TRBJ1-2, with a weak D call TRBD1 (5 bases). The CDR3 is 14 residues long. V lost 4 bases, J lost 4 bases, and 13 bases lay in between. The germline V gene has CDR1 MGHRA and CDR2 YSYEKL.

The chain couples TRBV7-9 to TRBJ2-7; D may be TRBD1 or TRBD2 (6 bases each). The ends were cut back, 3 bases at V and 0 bases at J, with 9 bases in the middle. This CDR3 contains 14 residues. The germline CDR1 and CDR2 sequences are SEHNR and FQNEAQ (reference sequence). The CDR3 reads CASSLEGGSYEQYF. CDR3 sequence (DNA): TGTGCCAGCAGCTTGGAGGGGGGCTCCTACGAGCAGTACTTC.

The chain couples TRBV2 to TRBJ2-7, with no clear D. This CDR3 comprises 11 residues. The V gene lost 3 bases and the J gene lost 3 bases, with 3 bases spanning the gap. Germline lookup yields CDR1 SNHLY and CDR2 FYNNEI. The CDR3 sequence is CASSELYEQYF. The CDR3, as DNA: TGTGCCAGCAGTGAGCTCTACGAGCAGTACTTC.

The V and J genes are TRBV6-5 and TRBJ1-1; D is uncertain. This CDR3 comprises 14 residues. V dropped 2 bases and J dropped 1 base, with 8 bases sitting between them. Germline-derived CDR1 and CDR2 are MNHEY and SVGAGI. CDR3 sequence (DNA): TGTGCCAGCAGTTACATTGGGTCGAACACTGAAGCTTTCTTT. It is translated as CASSYIGSNTEAFF.

The J gene is TRBJ1-2, the V gene TRBV2, with TRBD1 as a possible D gene (6 bases). The germline V gene has CDR1 SNHLY and CDR2 FYNNEI. Between the trimmed V and J ends, which lost 6 bases and 4 bases, there was a span of 18 bases. This CDR3 is built from 15 residues. The DNA of the CDR3 is TGTGCCAGCAGCCCTGAAGGCCAGGGGCGCTATGGCTACACCTTC. It translates to CASSPEGQGRYGYTF.

The chain links TRBV29-1 to TRBJ2-1; tentatively, D is TRBD1 (5 bases). V lost 2 bases and J lost 4, with 6 bases in between. Germline CDR1 and CDR2: SQVTM and ANQGSEA. This CDR3 has 12 amino acids. CDR3 in DNA: TGCAGCGTTGAACGACAGTACAATGAGCAGTTCTTC. Protein sequence: CSVERQYNEQFF.

The V and J genes are TRBV9 and TRBJ2-3, with 9 bases fitting TRBD2. The CDR3 extends over 19 amino acids. The J segment lost 3 bases and the V segment lost 4 bases, leaving 18 bases of the junction unmatched. CDR1 and CDR2 (germline): SGDLS, YYNGEE. The CDR3 coding sequence is TGTGCCAGCAGCCCCCAGGGGAGCGGGGGGTCCCTCGGTACAGATACGCAGTATTTT. This translates into CASSPQGSGGSLGTDTQYF. Supplemented by reference TRBV9 and TRBJ2-3, the full variable domain reads DSGVTQTPKHLITATGQRVTLRCSPRSGDLSVYWYQQSLDQGLQFLIQYYNGEERAKGNILERFSAQQFPDLHSELNLSSLELGDSALYFCASSPQGSGGSLGTDTQYFGPGTRLTVL.

The genes are TRBV19 and TRBJ2-3, with a possible D match to TRBD1 (5 bases). Germline V CDR1 and CDR2: LNHDA, SQIVND (reference sequence). The CDR3 runs to 17 residues. V lost 0 bases and J 6 bases, leaving 19 bases between the germline ends. The CDR3 protein is CASSIDPPGKGSDTQYF. CDR3 bases: TGTGCCAGTAGTATAGATCCGCCAGGGAAGGGGTCGGATACGCAGTATTTT.

The chain carries TRBV19 and TRBJ1-5, with TRBD1 as a possible D gene (6 bases). Per the germline V gene, CDR1 is LNHDA and CDR2 is SQIVND (reference sequence). Trimming took off 2 bases at V and 2 bases at J, with 16 bases between the two ends. The CDR3 is 17 residues long. The CDR3, as DNA: TGTGCCAGTAGTATAAGGGACATCCCTCTGCGCAATCAGCCCCAGCATTTT. Its translation: CASSIRDIPLRNQPQHF.

This clone occurred a few times. V is TRBV7-9 and J is TRBJ1-2; D is perhaps TRBD1 (5 bases). Trimming removed 1 base from V and 4 bases from J, with 13 bases in between. The CDR3 has 15 amino acids. CDR1 is SEHNR, CDR2 FQNEAQ, per germline (reference sequence). This CDR3 reads CASSLGVAGSYGYTF. For the CDR3, the DNA is TGTGCCAGCAGCTTAGGGGTAGCAGGGAGCTATGGCTACACCTTC.